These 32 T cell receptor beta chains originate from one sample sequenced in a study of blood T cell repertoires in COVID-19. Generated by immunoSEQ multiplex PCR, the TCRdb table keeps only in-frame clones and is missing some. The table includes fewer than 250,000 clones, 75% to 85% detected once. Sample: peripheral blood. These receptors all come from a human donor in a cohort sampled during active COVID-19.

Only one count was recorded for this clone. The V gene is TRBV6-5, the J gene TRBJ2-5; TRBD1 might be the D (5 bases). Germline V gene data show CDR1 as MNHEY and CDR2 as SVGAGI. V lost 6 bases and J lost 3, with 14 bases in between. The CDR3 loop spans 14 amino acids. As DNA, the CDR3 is TGTGCCAGCAGGACTTACCAGGGAAAAGAGACCCAGTACTTC. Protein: CASRTYQGKETQYF.

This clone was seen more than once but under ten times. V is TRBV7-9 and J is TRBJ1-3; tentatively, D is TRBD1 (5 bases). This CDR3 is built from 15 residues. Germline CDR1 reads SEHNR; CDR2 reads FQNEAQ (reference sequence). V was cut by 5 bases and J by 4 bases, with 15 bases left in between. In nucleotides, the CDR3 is TGTGCCAGCAGCGGCCAACAGGCGGGAGGAAACACCATATATTTT. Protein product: CASSGQQAGGNTIYF. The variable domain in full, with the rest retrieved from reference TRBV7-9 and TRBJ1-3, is DTGVSQNPRHKITKRGQNVTFRCDPISEHNRLYWYRQTLGQGPEFLTYFQNEAQLEKSRLLSDRFSAERPKGSFSTLEIQRTEQGDSAMYLCASSGQQAGGNTIYFGEGSWLTVV.

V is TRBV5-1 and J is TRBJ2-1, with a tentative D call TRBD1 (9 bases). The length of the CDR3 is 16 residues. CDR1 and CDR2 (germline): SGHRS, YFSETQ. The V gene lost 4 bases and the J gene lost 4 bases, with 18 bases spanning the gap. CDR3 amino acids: CASSAGGQGLYNEQFF. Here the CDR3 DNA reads TGCGCCAGCAGCGCGGGGGGACAGGGCTTATACAATGAGCAGTTCTTC.

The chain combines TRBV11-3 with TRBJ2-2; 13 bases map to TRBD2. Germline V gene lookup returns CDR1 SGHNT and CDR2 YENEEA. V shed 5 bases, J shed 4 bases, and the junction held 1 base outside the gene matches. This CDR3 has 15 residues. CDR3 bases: TGTGCCAGCAGCCGGACTAGCGGGAGCACCGGGGAGCTGTTTTTT. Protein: CASSRTSGSTGELFF.

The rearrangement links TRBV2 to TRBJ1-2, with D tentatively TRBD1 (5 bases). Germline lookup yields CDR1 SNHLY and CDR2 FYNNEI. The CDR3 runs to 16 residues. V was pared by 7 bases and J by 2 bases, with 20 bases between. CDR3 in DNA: TGTGCCAGCATCGGGGTTCGGGGGACCCGAAACTATGGCTACACCTTC. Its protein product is CASIGVRGTRNYGYTF.

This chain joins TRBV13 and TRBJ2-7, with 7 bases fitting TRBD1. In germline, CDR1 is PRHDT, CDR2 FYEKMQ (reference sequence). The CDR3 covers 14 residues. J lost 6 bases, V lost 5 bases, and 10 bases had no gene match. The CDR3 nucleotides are TGTGCCAGCAGCCTGGGACAGTCCCCCAGCGAGCAGTACTTC. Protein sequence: CASSLGQSPSEQYF.

Here the CDR3 DNA reads TGTGCCAGCAGTTCGTCCGGACAGTCAGATACGCAGTATTTT. It yields the protein CASSSSGQSDTQYF. The J gene is TRBJ2-3, the V gene TRBV28; the D gene is possibly TRBD1 (6 bases). This CDR3 spans 14 amino acids. Germline CDR1 MDHEN, CDR2 SYDVKM. The ends were cut back, 4 bases at V and 4 bases at J, with 12 bases in the middle.

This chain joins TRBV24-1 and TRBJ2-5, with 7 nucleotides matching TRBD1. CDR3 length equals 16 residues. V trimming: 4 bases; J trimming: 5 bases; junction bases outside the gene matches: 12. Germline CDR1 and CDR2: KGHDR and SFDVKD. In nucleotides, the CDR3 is TGTGCCACCAGTGACCATCCGACAGGGAATCGGGAGACCCAGTACTTC. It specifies CATSDHPTGNRETQYF.

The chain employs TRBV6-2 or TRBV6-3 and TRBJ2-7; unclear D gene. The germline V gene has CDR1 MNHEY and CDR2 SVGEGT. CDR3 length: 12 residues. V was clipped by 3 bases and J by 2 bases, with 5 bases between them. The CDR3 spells CASSYQTYEQYF. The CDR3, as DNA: TGTGCCAGCAGTTATCAAACCTACGAGCAGTACTTC.

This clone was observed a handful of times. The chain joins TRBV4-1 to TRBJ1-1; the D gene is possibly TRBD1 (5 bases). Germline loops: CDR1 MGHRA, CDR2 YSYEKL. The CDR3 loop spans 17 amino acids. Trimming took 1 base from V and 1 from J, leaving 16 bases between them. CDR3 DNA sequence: TGCGCCAGCAGCCAAGTCCTACACGGGGGGGAGAACACTGAAGCTTTCTTT. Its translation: CASSQVLHGGENTEAFF.

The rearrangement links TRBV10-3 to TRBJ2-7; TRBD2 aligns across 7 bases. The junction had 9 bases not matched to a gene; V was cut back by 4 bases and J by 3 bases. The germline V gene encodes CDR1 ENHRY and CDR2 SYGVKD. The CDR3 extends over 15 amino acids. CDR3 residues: CAISGSSGPDYEQYF. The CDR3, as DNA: TGTGCCATCAGTGGTTCTAGCGGTCCCGACTACGAGCAGTACTTC.

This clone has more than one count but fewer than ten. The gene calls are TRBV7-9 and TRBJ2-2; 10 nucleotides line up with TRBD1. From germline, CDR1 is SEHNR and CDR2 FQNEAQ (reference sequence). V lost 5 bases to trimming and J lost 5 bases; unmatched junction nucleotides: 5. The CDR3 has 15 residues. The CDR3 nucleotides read TGTGCCAGCAGCCTTGGACAGGGGGAAACCGGGGAGCTGTTTTTT. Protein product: CASSLGQGETGELFF. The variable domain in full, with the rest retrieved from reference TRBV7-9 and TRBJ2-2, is DTGVSQNPRHKITKRGQNVTFRCDPISEHNRLYWYRQTLGQGPEFLTYFQNEAQLEKSRLLSDRFSAERPKGSFSTLEIQRTEQGDSAMYLCASSLGQGETGELFFGEGSRLTVL.

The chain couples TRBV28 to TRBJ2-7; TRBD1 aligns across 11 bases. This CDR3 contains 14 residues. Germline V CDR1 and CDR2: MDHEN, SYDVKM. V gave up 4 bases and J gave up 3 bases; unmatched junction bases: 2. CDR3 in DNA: TGTGCCAGCAGTTCCGGGACAGGGGGCTACGAGCAGTACTTC. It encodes CASSSGTGGYEQYF.

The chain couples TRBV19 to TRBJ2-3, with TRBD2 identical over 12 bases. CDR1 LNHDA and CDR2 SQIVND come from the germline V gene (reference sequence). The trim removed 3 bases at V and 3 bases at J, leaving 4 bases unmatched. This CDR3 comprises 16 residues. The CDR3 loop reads CASSMTSGSLTDTQYF. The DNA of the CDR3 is TGTGCCAGTAGTATGACTAGCGGGAGTCTGACAGATACGCAGTATTTT.

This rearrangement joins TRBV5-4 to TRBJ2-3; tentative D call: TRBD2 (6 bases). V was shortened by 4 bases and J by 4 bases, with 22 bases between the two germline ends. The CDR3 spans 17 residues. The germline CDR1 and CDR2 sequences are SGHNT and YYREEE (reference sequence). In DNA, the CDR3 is TGTGCCAGCAGCCTGGATCCCGCGGGCGGGGAATCAGATACGCAGTATTTT. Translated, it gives CASSLDPAGGESDTQYF.

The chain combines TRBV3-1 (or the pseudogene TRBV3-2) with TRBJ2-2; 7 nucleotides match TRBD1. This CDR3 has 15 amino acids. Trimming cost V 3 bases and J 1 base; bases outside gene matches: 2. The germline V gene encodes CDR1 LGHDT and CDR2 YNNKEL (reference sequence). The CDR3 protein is CASSHRQGNTGELFF. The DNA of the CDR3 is TGTGCCAGCAGCCACCGACAGGGGAACACCGGGGAGCTGTTTTTT.

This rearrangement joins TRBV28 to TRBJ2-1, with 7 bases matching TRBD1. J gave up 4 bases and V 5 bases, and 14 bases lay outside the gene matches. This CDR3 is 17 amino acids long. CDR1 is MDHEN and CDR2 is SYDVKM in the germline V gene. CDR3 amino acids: CASSPPSGGPSYNEQFF. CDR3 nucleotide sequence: TGTGCCAGCAGTCCCCCCTCAGGGGGACCTTCGTACAATGAGCAGTTCTTC.

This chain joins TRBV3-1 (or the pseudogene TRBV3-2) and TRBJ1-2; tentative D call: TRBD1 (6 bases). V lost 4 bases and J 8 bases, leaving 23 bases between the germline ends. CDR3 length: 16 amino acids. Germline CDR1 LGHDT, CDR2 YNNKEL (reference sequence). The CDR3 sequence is CASSRPLRRPGEGYTF. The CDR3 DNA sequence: TGTGCCAGCAGCCGCCCACTGAGACGGCCAGGGGAGGGCTACACCTTC.

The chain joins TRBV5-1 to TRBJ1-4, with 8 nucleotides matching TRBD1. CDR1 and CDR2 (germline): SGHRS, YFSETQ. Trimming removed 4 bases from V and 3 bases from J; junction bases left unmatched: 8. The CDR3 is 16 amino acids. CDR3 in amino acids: CASSRTGPHANEKLFF. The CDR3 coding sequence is TGCGCCAGCAGCAGGACAGGGCCGCACGCTAATGAAAAACTGTTTTTT.

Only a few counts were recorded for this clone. The CDR3 nucleotides are TGTGCCAGCAGCTCTCCGACGGGCGAGCAGTACTTC. Protein sequence: CASSSPTGEQYF. The V gene is TRBV11-2, the J gene TRBJ2-7; D gene uncertain. Germline CDR1 SGHAT, CDR2 FQNNGV. Trimming stripped 4 bases from V and 6 bases from J, with 10 bases between. This CDR3 has 12 amino acids.

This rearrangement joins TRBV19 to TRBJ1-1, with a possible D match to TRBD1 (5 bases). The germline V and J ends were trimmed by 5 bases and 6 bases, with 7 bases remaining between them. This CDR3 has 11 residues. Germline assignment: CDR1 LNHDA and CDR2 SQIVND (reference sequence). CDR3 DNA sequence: TGTGCCAGTAGTCGGGGGGCTGAAGCTTTCTTT. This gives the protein CASSRGAEAFF.

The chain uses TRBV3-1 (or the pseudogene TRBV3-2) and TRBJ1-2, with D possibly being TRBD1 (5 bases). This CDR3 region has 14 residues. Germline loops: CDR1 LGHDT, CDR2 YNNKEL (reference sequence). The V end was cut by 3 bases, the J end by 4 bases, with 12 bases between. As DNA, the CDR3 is TGTGCCAGCAGCCATCGGGGGGGACGCTATGGCTACACCTTC. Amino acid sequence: CASSHRGGRYGYTF.

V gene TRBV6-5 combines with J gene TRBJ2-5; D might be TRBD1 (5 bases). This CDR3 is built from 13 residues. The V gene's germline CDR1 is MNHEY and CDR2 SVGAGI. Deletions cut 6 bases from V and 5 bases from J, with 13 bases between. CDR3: CASRVQVGETQYF. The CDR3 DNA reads TGTGCCAGCAGGGTACAGGTGGGGGAGACCCAGTACTTC.

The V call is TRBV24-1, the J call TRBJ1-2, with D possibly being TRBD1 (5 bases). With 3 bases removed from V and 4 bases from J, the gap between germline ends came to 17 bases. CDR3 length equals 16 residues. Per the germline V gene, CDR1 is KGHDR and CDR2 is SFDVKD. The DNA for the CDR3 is TGTGCCACCAGTGATCCTCGCAGGGAGGGGTCCTATGGCTACACCTTC. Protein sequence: CATSDPRREGSYGYTF.

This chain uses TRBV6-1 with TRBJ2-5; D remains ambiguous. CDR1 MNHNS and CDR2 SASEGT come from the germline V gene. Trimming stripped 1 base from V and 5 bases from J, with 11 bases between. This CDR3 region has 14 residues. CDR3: CASSEDSRWETQYF. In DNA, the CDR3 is TGTGCCAGCAGTGAAGACTCTAGATGGGAGACCCAGTACTTC.

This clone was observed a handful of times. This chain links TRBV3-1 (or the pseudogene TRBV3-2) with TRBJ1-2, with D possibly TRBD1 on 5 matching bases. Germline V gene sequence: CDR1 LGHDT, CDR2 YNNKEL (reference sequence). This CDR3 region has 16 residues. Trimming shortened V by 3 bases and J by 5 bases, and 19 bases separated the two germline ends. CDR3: CASSQRPGPRGYGYTF. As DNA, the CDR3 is TGTGCCAGCAGCCAGCGCCCGGGCCCGCGGGGGTATGGCTACACCTTC.

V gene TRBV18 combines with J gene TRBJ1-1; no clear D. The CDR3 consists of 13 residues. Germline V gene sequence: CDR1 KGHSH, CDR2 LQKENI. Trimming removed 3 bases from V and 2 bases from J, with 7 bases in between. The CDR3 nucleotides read TGTGCCAGCTCACCTCAACAAAACACTGAAGCTTTCTTT. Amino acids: CASSPQQNTEAFF.

The CDR3 is CASKGGSYNEQFF. The CDR3 DNA follows: TGTGCCAGCAAGGGGGGGTCCTACAATGAGCAGTTCTTC. The chain is built from TRBV19 and TRBJ2-1, with a tentative D call TRBD2 (7 bases). Germline V gives CDR1 LNHDA, CDR2 SQIVND (reference sequence). The germline V and J ends were trimmed by 9 bases and 1 base, with 10 bases remaining between them. This CDR3 is 13 amino acids long. Full variable domain (remainder filled in from reference TRBV19 and TRBJ2-1): DGGITQSPKYLFRKEGQNVTLSCEQNLNHDAMYWYRQDPGQGLRLIYYSQIVNDFQKGDIAEGYSVSREKKESFPLTVTSAQKNPTAFYLCASKGGSYNEQFFGPGTRLTVL.

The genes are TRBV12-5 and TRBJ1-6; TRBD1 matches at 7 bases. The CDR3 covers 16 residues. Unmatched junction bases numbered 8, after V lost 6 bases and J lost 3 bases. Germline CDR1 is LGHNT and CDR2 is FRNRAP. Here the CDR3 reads CASGLDRAGYNSPLHF. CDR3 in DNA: TGTGCTAGTGGACTCGACAGGGCGGGCTATAATTCACCCCTCCACTTT.

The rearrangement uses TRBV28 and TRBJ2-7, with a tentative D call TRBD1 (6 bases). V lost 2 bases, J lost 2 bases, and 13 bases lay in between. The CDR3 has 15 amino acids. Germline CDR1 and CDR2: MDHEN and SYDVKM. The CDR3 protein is CASSLTGTLPYEQYF. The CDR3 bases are TGTGCCAGCAGTTTAACTGGGACACTACCCTACGAGCAGTACTTC. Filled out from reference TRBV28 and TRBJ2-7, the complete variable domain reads DVKVTQSSRYLVKRTGEKVFLECVQDMDHENMFWYRQDPGLGLRLIYFSYDVKMKEKGDIPEGYSVSREKKERFSLILESASTNQTSMYLCASSLTGTLPYEQYFGPGTRLTVT.

CDR3 sequence: CASSSDREAEQYF. CDR3 nucleotide sequence: TGTGCCAGTAGCTCCGACAGGGAAGCCGAGCAGTACTTC. V is TRBV19 and J is TRBJ2-7; TRBD1 matches at 7 bases. The germline CDR1 and CDR2 sequences are LNHDA and SQIVND (reference sequence). The V segment lost 6 bases and the J segment 6 bases; nucleotides outside the gene matches: 8. The CDR3 consists of 13 residues.

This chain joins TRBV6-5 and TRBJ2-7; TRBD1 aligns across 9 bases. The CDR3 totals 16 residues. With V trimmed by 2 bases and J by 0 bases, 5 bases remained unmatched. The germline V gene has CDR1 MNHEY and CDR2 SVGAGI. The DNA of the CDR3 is TGTGCCAGCAGTTACAGCCGGACAGGGGACTCCTACGAGCAGTACTTC. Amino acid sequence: CASSYSRTGDSYEQYF.